A selection of T cell receptor beta chains follows, all from one sample in a study of blood T cell repertoires in COVID-19. Method: immunoSEQ multiplex PCR; TCRdb's copy keeps in-frame clones and lacks some. The table records roughly 160,000 clones, 82% of them present only once. The sequenced sample was PBMCs or T cells enriched from blood (not recorded which). Receptors were obtained from a man in his 60s who had recovered from COVID-19. CDR3s include the opening cysteine and the closing phenylalanine or tryptophan. A D gene is named only where the DNA matches it firmly. Size tells how often a clone was seen (once, few, many) or the class of an expanded clone, and some rows leave it out.

d_call	v_call	clone_size	j_call	cdr3_nt	cdr3_aa
TRBD1	TRBV24-1	.	TRBJ2-5	TGTGCCACCAGTGATCCACAGGGGGCACAAGAGACCCAGTACTTC	CATSDPQGAQETQYF
TRBD1	TRBV27	.	TRBJ1-6	TGTGCCAGCAAGCCGGGACAGGGAAGGGACTATAATTCACCCCTCCACTTT	CASKPGQGRDYNSPLHF
.	TRBV9	.	TRBJ2-2	TGTGCCAGCAGCGCAAGGAGTTACACCGGGGAGCTGTTTTTT	CASSARSYTGELFF
.	TRBV7-9	.	TRBJ1-1	TGTGCCAGCAGCTTAGCGAGTACAGGGTTAGGACGGGACACTGAAGCTTTCTTT	CASSLASTGLGRDTEAFF
TRBD1	TRBV10-3	.	TRBJ1-5	TGTGCCACTACGACCGACAGGGGGAATCAGCCCCAGCATTTT	CATTTDRGNQPQHF
.	TRBV28	.	TRBJ1-1	TGTGCCAGCAGTTTAAGGAGTCGGGGCTGGAGGGTTGAGGCTTTCTTT	CASSLRSRGWRVEAFF
.	TRBV11-3	.	TRBJ2-5	TGTGCCAGCAGCCCCAGCGGTGGAGAGACCCAGTACTTC	CASSPSGGETQYF
.	TRBV5-6	.	TRBJ2-7	TGTGCCAGCAGCTTGGGCGGGGCCCTCATCTACGAGCAGTACTTC	CASSLGGALIYEQYF
.	TRBV25-1	.	TRBJ2-1	TGTGCCAGCATGGACTGGTACAATGAGCAGTTCTTC	CASMDWYNEQFF
.	TRBV4-1	.	TRBJ1-5	TGCGCCAGCAGCCAAGAATGGGGAGTCAATCAGCCCCAGCATTTT	CASSQEWGVNQPQHF
.	TRBV6-5	.	TRBJ2-1	TGTGCCAGCAGTTACTCGTCGGGGAATTCCTACAATGAGCAGTTCTTC	CASSYSSGNSYNEQFF
.	TRBV30	.	TRBJ1-1	TGTGCCTGGAGTTCCTACAGAGAAGCTTTCTTT	CAWSSYREAFF
.	TRBV7-9	.	TRBJ2-5	TGTGCCAGCAGCCAATGGGCCCAGACCCAGTACTTC	CASSQWAQTQYF
.	TRBV6-5	.	TRBJ2-3	TGTGCCAGCAGTCTTACTCAGGGGACAGATACGCAGTATTTT	CASSLTQGTDTQYF
.	TRBV29-1	.	TRBJ2-5	TGCAGCGTTGGGCAGGGCAGGGAGACCCAGTACTTC	CSVGQGRETQYF
.	TRBV5-1	.	TRBJ1-6	TGCGCCAGCAGCTTGCTGGGGCAGTATAGTAATTCACCCCTCCACTTT	CASSLLGQYSNSPLHF
.	TRBV9	.	TRBJ2-1	TGTGCCAGCAGCGTAGAGGGAGTTGTGTTCTACAATGAGCAGTTCTTC	CASSVEGVVFYNEQFF
TRBD2	TRBV19	.	TRBJ2-1	TGTGCCAGTAAAAAGACTAGCGGGAGTAGGGATGAGCAGTTCTTC	CASKKTSGSRDEQFF
.	TRBV7-3	.	TRBJ1-1	TGTGCCAGCAGCTTAAGGGGAGGAACTGAAGCTTTCTTT	CASSLRGGTEAFF
.	TRBV19	.	TRBJ2-7	TGTGCCAGTAGTATAGGCCGGGACACAGCCTCCTACGAGCAGTACTTC	CASSIGRDTASYEQYF
TRBD2	TRBV9	.	TRBJ2-1	TGTGCCAGCAGCGCGACTAGCGGGTCATACAATGAGCAGTTCTTC	CASSATSGSYNEQFF
.	TRBV12-3/TRBV12-4	.	TRBJ2-1	TGTGCCAGCAGTTCCCGGGTTGGGCAGTTCTTC	CASSSRVGQFF
.	TRBV5-1	many	TRBJ1-1	TGCGCCAGCAGTCCCTCAGGGAACACTGAAGCTTTCTTT	CASSPSGNTEAFF
TRBD2	TRBV7-9	few	TRBJ2-7	TGTGCCAGCAGCCGGACTAGCCAGGGGCTCTCCTACGAGCAGTACTTC	CASSRTSQGLSYEQYF
TRBD1	TRBV19	.	TRBJ1-5	TGTGCCAGTATTACGACAGGGAGTAGGAGCAATCAGCCCCAGCATTTT	CASITTGSRSNQPQHF
.	TRBV28	few	TRBJ1-5	TGTGCCAGCAGCTTCCCGGGGGGCGAGAGCAATCAGCCCCAGCATTTT	CASSFPGGESNQPQHF
.	TRBV11-2	.	TRBJ1-6	TGTGCCAGCAGCTTCCTCAGGGTCGGTTCACCCCTCCACTTT	CASSFLRVGSPLHF
.	TRBV5-4	.	TRBJ2-1	TGTGCCAGCAGCTTGAATGGGGGCGGCGATGAGCAGTTCTTC	CASSLNGGGDEQFF
.	TRBV29-1	.	TRBJ2-7	TGCAGCGTTGGGCGGAGCTTATCGGGTCCCCACGAGCAGTACTTC	CSVGRSLSGPHEQYF
TRBD1	TRBV5-5	few	TRBJ1-4	TGTGCCAGCAGCTTGGCAGGGGGCGGCGTAGAAAAACTGTTTTTT	CASSLAGGGVEKLFF
TRBD1	TRBV24-1	.	TRBJ1-2	TGTGCCACCAGTGATTTGAGAACAGGGGCTTGGGGCTACACCTTC	CATSDLRTGAWGYTF
TRBD1	TRBV5-1	.	TRBJ1-4	TGCGCCAGCAGCTTGACAGGGGGAAATGAAAAACTGTTTTTT	CASSLTGGNEKLFF
TRBD1	TRBV7-8	.	TRBJ1-6	TGTGCCAGCAGCTCGACAGGGGAGAGGAATTCACCCCTCCACTTT	CASSSTGERNSPLHF
.	TRBV3-1/TRBV3-2	once	TRBJ2-5	TGTGCCAGCAGCCAATCCATGTCGGGGGAGACCCAGTACTTC	CASSQSMSGETQYF
.	TRBV28	.	TRBJ1-2	TGTGCCAGCGGCACCGGAGAGGTCTATGGCTACACCTTC	CASGTGEVYGYTF
TRBD2	TRBV9	once	TRBJ2-1	TGTGCCAGCAGCGCCACCGGGACTAGCGTTCGGAGCTCCTACAATGAGCAGTTCTTC	CASSATGTSVRSSYNEQFF
.	TRBV7-9	once	TRBJ2-1	TGTGCCAGCAGCACCGGACAGATCATCTACAATGAGCAGTTCTTC	CASSTGQIIYNEQFF
.	TRBV13	.	TRBJ2-7	TGTGCCAGCAGCGAGGGAACAAGTACCTACGAGCAGTACTTC	CASSEGTSTYEQYF
TRBD1	TRBV4-2	.	TRBJ2-7	TGTGCCAGCAGCCAAGATGCGGACAGGGGAGAGGCCTACGAGCAGTACTTC	CASSQDADRGEAYEQYF
.	TRBV18	.	TRBJ1-3	TGTGCCAGCTCACCAGCAGGGACTGGAAACACCATATATTTT	CASSPAGTGNTIYF
.	TRBV14	once	TRBJ1-1	TGTGCCAGCAGCCGTCAGGGAAACACTGAAGCTTTCTTT	CASSRQGNTEAFF
.	TRBV5-1	.	TRBJ2-5	TGCGCCAGCAGCTTGGGGGCAGGTGAGACCCAGTACTTC	CASSLGAGETQYF
.	TRBV18	.	TRBJ1-2	TGTGCCAGCTCACCTACACCCTCTTCGGGGGTGTCGGACTATGGCTACACCTTC	CASSPTPSSGVSDYGYTF
TRBD1	TRBV29-1	.	TRBJ1-1	TGCAGCGCAAACAGGGGTTCTGGGGACACTGAAGCTTTCTTT	CSANRGSGDTEAFF
TRBD1	TRBV11-2	.	TRBJ2-1	TGTGCCAGCAGCTTACAGGGGGCGAGCAATGAGCAGTTCTTC	CASSLQGASNEQFF
.	TRBV21-1	.	TRBJ1-1	TGTGCCAGCAGCCCCCTCCAGGCTCCCGACACTGAAGCTTTCTTT	CASSPLQAPDTEAFF
TRBD2	TRBV7-6	.	TRBJ2-7	TGTGCCAGCAGCCGCAAGCGGGAGGGCTTCTACGAGCAGTACTTC	CASSRKREGFYEQYF
TRBD1	TRBV6-5	.	TRBJ1-1	TGTGCCAGCAGTTACGGATCGGACAGGGTGAACACTGAAGCTTTCTTT	CASSYGSDRVNTEAFF
.	TRBV28	few	TRBJ1-3	TGTGCCAGCAGTTATACTACAACCTTCTCTGGAAACACCATATATTTT	CASSYTTTFSGNTIYF
TRBD1	TRBV28	few	TRBJ1-5	TGTGCCAGCAGCCCCGGGACAGGGCAAAATCAGCCCCAGCATTTT	CASSPGTGQNQPQHF
.	TRBV7-9	.	TRBJ1-5	TGTGCCAGCAGCTCGGACAGTGCATATCAGCCCCAGCATTTT	CASSSDSAYQPQHF
TRBD2	TRBV7-6	.	TRBJ2-5	TGTGCCAGCAGCTCCAGACTAGCGGGGGTAGAGACCCAGTACTTC	CASSSRLAGVETQYF
TRBD2	TRBV18	once	TRBJ2-7	TGTGCCAGCTCTCCCGGGCGGGGGGCCTACGAGCAGTACTTC	CASSPGRGAYEQYF
.	TRBV7-3	.	TRBJ1-6	TGTGCCAGCAGCCCGGGAAGGAGAAATTCACCCCTCCACTTT	CASSPGRRNSPLHF